Listed below are T cell receptor beta chains from one sample, sequenced in a study of beta chain features in type 1 diabetes. TCRdb keeps only in-frame clones here, not all; method: immunoSEQ multiplex PCR. The sample contains roughly 300,000 clones, 7% to 10% of which appear only once. Sequencing used central memory CD4+ T cells from blood. The receptors were gathered from a young man with type 1 diabetes. Both conserved end residues are part of each CDR3. D genes are given only for firm matches. Where a row states a size, it is once, few, many or the class of an expanded clone; other rows omit it.

j_gene: TRBJ2-2; abundance: few; v_gene: TRBV6-5; d_gene: .; CDR3nt: TGTGCCAGCAGGGAACCCGGGGAGCTGTTTTTT; CDR3aa: CASREPGELFF
j_gene: TRBJ2-5; abundance: .; v_gene: TRBV6-1; d_gene: TRBD1; CDR3nt: TGTGCCAGCTACGGACAGGGATTCCAAGAGACCCAGTACTTC; CDR3aa: CASYGQGFQETQYF
j_gene: TRBJ2-3; abundance: few; v_gene: TRBV28; d_gene: TRBD2; CDR3nt: TGTGCCAGCAGTTTAAGCCAGCGGGGGGCCTCAGATACGCAGTATTTT; CDR3aa: CASSLSQRGASDTQYF
j_gene: TRBJ2-7; abundance: .; v_gene: TRBV7-4; d_gene: .; CDR3nt: TGTGCCAGCAGCTTAGCGGGGGTTCGTTGGTACGAGCAGTACTTC; CDR3aa: CASSLAGVRWYEQYF
j_gene: TRBJ1-2; abundance: .; v_gene: TRBV14; d_gene: .; CDR3nt: TGTGCCAGCAGTGCCCGACGCGACTATGGCTACACCTTC; CDR3aa: CASSARRDYGYTF
j_gene: TRBJ2-6; abundance: few; v_gene: TRBV7-2; d_gene: .; CDR3nt: TGTGCCAGCAGCGGCCAAATTTCTGGGGCCAACGTCCTGACTTTC; CDR3aa: CASSGQISGANVLTF
j_gene: TRBJ2-1; abundance: .; v_gene: TRBV2; d_gene: .; CDR3nt: TGTGCCAGCAAACAGGGAAGCTCCTACAATGAGCAGTTCTTC; CDR3aa: CASKQGSSYNEQFF
j_gene: TRBJ1-6; abundance: many; v_gene: TRBV28; d_gene: .; CDR3nt: TGTGCCAGCACCCCTGGAGGGAGGGGTTCACCCCTCCACTTT; CDR3aa: CASTPGGRGSPLHF
j_gene: TRBJ2-7; abundance: many; v_gene: TRBV4-3; d_gene: .; CDR3nt: TGCGCCAGCAGTCCCTACCTAAAAGCGGAGCAGTACTTC; CDR3aa: CASSPYLKAEQYF
j_gene: TRBJ2-5; abundance: .; v_gene: TRBV19; d_gene: .; CDR3nt: TGTGCCAGTAATTTCACCCAGTACTTC; CDR3aa: CASNFTQYF
j_gene: TRBJ2-3; abundance: few; v_gene: TRBV7-9; d_gene: .; CDR3nt: TGTGCCAGCAGCCTAGCTTTGACTAGCACAGATACGCAGTATTTT; CDR3aa: CASSLALTSTDTQYF
j_gene: TRBJ2-3; abundance: .; v_gene: TRBV11-3; d_gene: .; CDR3nt: TGTGCCAGCAGCACTGACCAGGGAGATACGCAGTATTTT; CDR3aa: CASSTDQGDTQYF
j_gene: TRBJ2-7; abundance: .; v_gene: TRBV4-3; d_gene: TRBD1; CDR3nt: TGCGCCAGCAGCCAAGAATCCCCCGGGACAGGGGGCTTCTACGAGCAGTACTTC; CDR3aa: CASSQESPGTGGFYEQYF
j_gene: TRBJ2-2; abundance: few; v_gene: TRBV18; d_gene: TRBD1; CDR3nt: TGTGCCAGCTCAACTGGACAGGGGACCGGGGAGCTGTTTTTT; CDR3aa: CASSTGQGTGELFF
j_gene: TRBJ1-1; abundance: .; v_gene: TRBV27; d_gene: .; CDR3nt: TGTGCCAGCAGTTTAGAGATAAAGAACACTGAAGCTTTCTTT; CDR3aa: CASSLEIKNTEAFF
j_gene: TRBJ2-1; abundance: many; v_gene: TRBV19; d_gene: .; CDR3nt: TGTGCCAGTAGTTTCGACGGATCCTACAATGAGCAGTTCTTC; CDR3aa: CASSFDGSYNEQFF
j_gene: TRBJ1-4; abundance: .; v_gene: TRBV6-6; d_gene: .; CDR3nt: TGTGCCAGCACTGGTCGGCAGGATGAAAAACTGTTTTTT; CDR3aa: CASTGRQDEKLFF
j_gene: TRBJ1-1; abundance: few; v_gene: TRBV18; d_gene: TRBD1; CDR3nt: TGTGCCAGCTCACCCACAGGGGAACCCGGCTTGAACACTGAAGCTTTCTTT; CDR3aa: CASSPTGEPGLNTEAFF
j_gene: TRBJ1-3; abundance: few; v_gene: TRBV7-4; d_gene: .; CDR3nt: TGTGCCAGCAGCTTAGACTCCTCTGGAAACACCATATATTTT; CDR3aa: CASSLDSSGNTIYF
j_gene: TRBJ2-5; abundance: few; v_gene: TRBV5-6; d_gene: .; CDR3nt: TGTGCCAGCAGCTTTATCGCCCTCCAAGAGACCCAGTACTTC; CDR3aa: CASSFIALQETQYF
j_gene: TRBJ2-1; abundance: .; v_gene: TRBV11-2; d_gene: .; CDR3nt: TGTGCCAGCAGCTTAGAGCTGGGGGCGAGGTTCTTC; CDR3aa: CASSLELGARFF
j_gene: TRBJ1-1; abundance: .; v_gene: TRBV18; d_gene: .; CDR3nt: TGTGCCAGCTCACCAGAACGCAACACTGAAGCTTTCTTT; CDR3aa: CASSPERNTEAFF
j_gene: TRBJ2-2; abundance: many; v_gene: TRBV5-8; d_gene: .; CDR3nt: TGTGCCAGCAGCTCCCCTGGGGATACCGGGGAGCTGTTTTTT; CDR3aa: CASSSPGDTGELFF
j_gene: TRBJ2-3; abundance: .; v_gene: TRBV4-1; d_gene: TRBD2; CDR3nt: TGTGCCAGCAGCCTGGGACTAGCGGAAGGGGATACGCAGTATTTT; CDR3aa: CASSLGLAEGDTQYF